These 26 T cell receptor beta chains were sequenced from one sample in a study of blood T cells in healthy people across ages. A second roughly 6 to 11 cycle PCR used barcoded and J-beta primers. TCRdb independently ran MiXCR on the 5' RACE reads; one entry per CDR3 protein. The profile shows about 1.6 million distinct CDR3 sequences, about 31% of them singletons. The sample was blood. The source of these receptors is a woman in her twenties or thirties in good health.

The CDR3, as DNA: TGTGCCAGCAGCCAAGATCATGGCAGGCCCACCTATGGCTACACCTTC. Residues: CASSQDHGRPTYGYTF. The chain links TRBV4-2 to TRBJ1-2; D unresolved. Trimming shortened V by 0 bases and J by 4 bases, and 15 bases separated the two germline ends. CDR1 and CDR2 (germline): LGHNA, YNFKEQ. This CDR3 is 16 amino acids long.

V and J are TRBV2 and TRBJ1-1; 11 bases fit TRBD1. V dropped 8 bases and J dropped 3; count of bases not matched to a gene: 11. From germline, CDR1 is SNHLY and CDR2 FYNNEI. This CDR3 has 16 amino acids. This CDR3 is CASLGTGGISDTEAFF. CDR3 nucleotide sequence: TGTGCCAGCCTAGGGACAGGGGGTATCTCAGACACTGAAGCTTTCTTT.

The chain recombines TRBV7-3 with TRBJ2-3; D is perhaps TRBD1 (6 bases). Germline V gene lookup returns CDR1 SGHTA and CDR2 FQGTGA. Trimming stripped 5 bases from V and 1 base from J, with 16 bases between. The CDR3 runs 16 residues. This CDR3 is CASSPDGGRRTDTQYF. CDR3 DNA: TGTGCCAGCAGCCCCGATGGGGGCAGACGCACAGATACGCAGTATTTT.

This rearrangement joins TRBV4-2 to TRBJ1-2; D is unresolved. CDR3 length: 14 residues. The germline gives CDR1 LGHNA, CDR2 YNFKEQ. The V end lost 0 bases, the J end lost 8 bases, and 13 bases lay between the germline ends. This CDR3 reads CASSQEASPRGYTF. Here the CDR3 DNA reads TGTGCCAGCAGCCAAGAGGCCTCTCCCCGGGGCTACACCTTC.

This clonotype occurred a few times. The rearrangement joins TRBV6-5 to TRBJ2-7; 7 bases align to TRBD1. Looked up from germline, CDR1 is MNHEY and CDR2 is SVGAGI. J lost 5 bases, V lost 6 bases, and 7 bases had no gene match. The CDR3 totals 13 residues. As DNA, the CDR3 is TGTGCCAGCAGCCGAGGGACAGTACACGAGCAGTACTTC. This encodes CASSRGTVHEQYF.

The V gene is TRBV7-8, the J gene TRBJ2-4, with D perhaps being TRBD1 or TRBD2 (5 bases each). V was cut by 3 bases and J by 0 bases, with 12 bases left in between. The CDR3 length is 16 residues. The germline V gene encodes CDR1 SGHVS and CDR2 FQNEAQ. In nucleotides, the CDR3 is TGTGCCAGCAGCTTGGTTCCGGGACGAGCCAAAAACATTCAGTACTTC. Its translation: CASSLVPGRAKNIQYF.

This clonotype was seen only a few times. V usage is TRBV11-2 and J usage is TRBJ1-2; D possibly corresponds to TRBD1 (5 bases). Looked up from germline, CDR1 is SGHAT and CDR2 is FQNNGV. V was pared by 6 bases and J by 13 bases, with 18 bases between. The CDR3 loop spans 12 amino acids. CDR3 sequence (DNA): TGTGCCAGCAGTTCGGGGGAAGTGCGGGGCACCTTC. Translated, it gives CASSSGEVRGTF.

In this sample, this clonotype turned up a few times. This chain links TRBV29-1 with TRBJ1-2, with 7 nucleotides matching TRBD1. J was trimmed by 2 bases and V by 6 bases; bases with no gene match: 18. CDR3 size: 17 residues. Per the germline V gene, CDR1 is SQVTM and CDR2 is ANQGSEA. The CDR3 loop is CSVLSHGQEDLNYGYTF. Written as DNA, the CDR3 is TGCAGCGTACTATCTCACGGACAGGAGGACTTAAACTATGGCTACACCTTC. Full variable domain (remainder filled in from reference TRBV29-1 and TRBJ1-2): SAVISQKPSRDICQRGTSLTIQCQVDSQVTMMFWYRQQPGQSLTLIATANQGSEATYESGFVIDKFPISRPNLTFSTLTVSNMSPEDSSIYLCSVLSHGQEDLNYGYTFGSGTRLTVV.

About this clonotype itself: A junction end diverges from the germline sequence, so it may reflect a read error. The V gene is TRBV7-9, the J gene TRBJ1-1; no clear D. Per the germline V gene, CDR1 is SEHNR and CDR2 is FQNEAQ (reference sequence). The CDR3 runs to 13 residues. The CDR3 sequence is CTSSPLSATEAFF. The CDR3, as DNA: TGTACCAGCAGCCCCCTGTCAGCTACTGAAGCTTTCTTT.

This clonotype was counted ten times or more. The chain links TRBV10-3 to TRBJ2-3; D is uncertain. Trimming shortened V by 5 bases and J by 0 bases, and 12 bases separated the two germline ends. In germline, CDR1 is ENHRY, CDR2 SYGVKD. CDR3 length: 15 amino acids. The CDR3 is CAISTPDGSTDTQYF. As DNA, the CDR3 is TGTGCCATCAGTACCCCAGACGGTAGCACAGATACGCAGTATTTT.

V usage is TRBV7-8 and J usage is TRBJ2-5; D gene unclear. The V and J ends lost 3 bases and 11 bases respectively, with 13 bases between them. The CDR3 extends over 12 amino acids. Germline assignment: CDR1 SGHVS and CDR2 FQNEAQ. CDR3 DNA sequence: TGTGCCAGCAGCTTGATACGCCTGGAGCAGTACTTC. Protein: CASSLIRLEQYF.

This clonotype appeared a few times. V gene TRBV28 combines with J gene TRBJ1-6; 7 positions agree with TRBD1. Germline CDR1 is MDHEN and CDR2 is SYDVKM. This CDR3 region has 14 residues. V dropped 7 bases and J dropped 4; count of bases not matched to a gene: 4. The CDR3 bases are TGTGCCAGCACCCTGGGACAGTATAATTCACCCCTCCACTTT. Translation gives CASTLGQYNSPLHF.

The chain joins TRBV7-2 to TRBJ1-2; D unclear. The CDR3 spans 17 residues. The germline V and J ends were trimmed by 1 base and 0 bases, with 15 bases remaining between them. The germline V gene has CDR1 SGHTA and CDR2 FQGNSA. The CDR3 region has the DNA TGTACCAGCAGCTTAGGGTCTTGGGCGGGAACTAACTATGGCTACACCTTC. Amino acids: CTSSLGSWAGTNYGYTF.

This clonotype was seen just once. The CDR3 DNA is TGCAGTGCTAGTCCCTTATTAGATACGCAGTATTTT. It codes for CSASPLLDTQYF. V is TRBV20-1 and J is TRBJ2-3; D remains unclear. The CDR3 extends over 12 amino acids. Deletions cut 3 bases from V and 5 bases from J, with 9 bases between. Germline lookup yields CDR1 DFQATT and CDR2 SNEGSKA (reference sequence).

The sample holds a few counts of this clonotype. The V call is TRBV2, the J call TRBJ2-5, with D possibly being TRBD1 (5 bases). V was pared by 6 bases and J by 1 base, with 9 bases between. Germline CDR1 and CDR2: SNHLY and FYNNEI. The CDR3 has 13 residues. For the CDR3, the DNA is TGTGCCAGCAGAGACAGCCTCCAAGAGACCCAGTACTTC. This gives the protein CASRDSLQETQYF.

The chain combines TRBV5-1 with TRBJ2-1; D gene unclear. Trimming took off 4 bases at V and 6 bases at J, with 17 bases between the two ends. There are 15 residues in the CDR3. From germline, CDR1 is SGHRS and CDR2 YFSETQ. This chain's CDR3 is CASSLAPEPCNEQFF. Written as DNA, the CDR3 is TGCGCCAGCAGCCTTGCCCCAGAGCCCTGCAATGAGCAGTTCTTC.

This clonotype was seen a few times. The rearrangement joins TRBV6-1 to TRBJ1-1; 7 bases match TRBD1. V was clipped by 3 bases and J by 6 bases; unmatched bases: 4. The germline gives CDR1 MNHNS, CDR2 SASEGT. This CDR3 has 13 amino acids. Here the CDR3 DNA reads TGTGCCAGCAGTGAGACAGGGAGCGCTGAAGCTTTCTTT. Its protein is CASSETGSAEAFF.

The sample holds a few counts of this clonotype. The chain has TRBV29-1 and TRBJ1-1; maybe TRBD1 (5 bases). The CDR3 totals 16 residues. Germline-derived CDR1 and CDR2 are SQVTM and ANQGSEA. Trimming shortened V by 5 bases and J by 10 bases, and 29 bases separated the two germline ends. CDR3 residues: CSVLSLIETDSARAFF. CDR3 coding DNA: TGCAGCGTTTTAAGTCTAATCGAAACCGACAGTGCGAGAGCTTTCTTT. The whole variable domain, filled in from reference TRBV29-1 and TRBJ1-1, reads SAVISQKPSRDICQRGTSLTIQCQVDSQVTMMFWYRQQPGQSLTLIATANQGSEATYESGFVIDKFPISRPNLTFSTLTVSNMSPEDSSIYLCSVLSLIETDSARAFFGQGTRLTVV.

The chain recombines TRBV2 with TRBJ2-1, with 7 nucleotides matching TRBD2. Germline loops: CDR1 SNHLY, CDR2 FYNNEI. Trimming took 4 bases from V and 6 from J; bases not matched to a gene: 18. This CDR3 is 18 amino acids long. CDR3 sequence: CASSGFPSGAGRGNEQFF. CDR3 coding DNA: TGTGCCAGCAGTGGCTTCCCCTCCGGGGCAGGGAGGGGCAATGAGCAGTTCTTC.

This chain joins TRBV11-3 and TRBJ2-5; 10 bases agree with TRBD2. CDR1 is SGHNT, CDR2 YENEEA, per germline. This CDR3 is built from 15 residues. With 3 bases clipped from V and 2 bases from J, the junction kept 3 bases outside the gene matches. CDR3 amino acids: CASSLKAGGQETQYF. In nucleotides, the CDR3 is TGTGCCAGCAGCTTGAAAGCGGGGGGGCAAGAGACCCAGTACTTC.

In its sample, this clonotype was seen a few times. The CDR3 nucleotides are TGTGCCACCAGCGAGGGACGGAGCTCCTACGAGCAGTACTTC. It yields the protein CATSEGRSSYEQYF. The chain employs TRBV15 and TRBJ2-7; D assignment may be TRBD1 or TRBD2 (5 bases each). There are 14 residues in the CDR3. Germline CDR1 LNHNV, CDR2 YYDKDF (reference sequence). Trimming left V 5 bases short and J 0 bases short, with 11 bases between. The whole variable domain, remainder taken from reference TRBV15 and TRBJ2-7, is DAMVIQNPRYQVTQFGKPVTLSCSQTLNHNVMYWYQQKSSQAPKLLFHYYDKDFNNEADTPDNFQSRRPNTSFCFLDIRSPGLGDTAMYLCATSEGRSSYEQYFGPGTRLTVT.

The chain uses TRBV7-9 and TRBJ1-1; TRBD1 matches at 10 bases. Germline CDR1 reads SEHNR; CDR2 reads FQNEAQ (reference sequence). V shed 5 bases and J 7 bases; nucleotides not matched to a gene: 16. The CDR3 is made up of 17 amino acids. The CDR3 here is CASSRLRDRGHRGEAFF. CDR3 sequence (DNA): TGTGCCAGCAGCAGACTCCGGGACAGGGGACACCGGGGTGAAGCTTTCTTT.

The chain has TRBV7-8 and TRBJ1-5, with D uncertain. V lost 5 bases and J lost 5, with 10 bases in between. The CDR3 length is 13 residues. Germline V gene data show CDR1 as SGHVS and CDR2 as FQNEAQ. This chain's CDR3 is CASSPLTYQPQHF. The CDR3 DNA follows: TGTGCCAGCAGCCCACTAACCTATCAGCCCCAGCATTTT.

As concerns this clonotype: An end of the junction differs from the germline gene, which may be a read error. The gene calls are TRBV2 and TRBJ2-4; tentatively, D is TRBD2 (6 bases). Germline CDR1 reads SNHLY; CDR2 reads FYNNEI. This CDR3 contains 13 residues. CDR3 sequence reads: CASSELSGNNQYF. In DNA form, the CDR3 reads TGTGCCAGCAGTGAACTTAGCGGAAACAATCAGTACTTC.

The sample holds a few counts of this clonotype. The chain couples TRBV7-6 to TRBJ1-5, with a tentative D call TRBD1 (5 bases). CDR3 length: 16 amino acids. CDR1 is SGHVS and CDR2 is FNYEAQ in the germline V gene. V was pared by 1 base and J by 4 bases, with 14 bases between. CDR3 region: CASSLGNRGNNQPQHF. CDR3 bases: TGTGCCAGCAGCTTAGGGAACCGGGGGAATAATCAGCCCCAGCATTTT.

In this sample, this clonotype turned up many times. The chain carries TRBV9 and TRBJ2-5, with no clear D. Looked up from germline, CDR1 is SGDLS and CDR2 is YYNGEE. The V and J ends lost 0 bases and 2 bases respectively, with 8 bases between them. CDR3 length: 14 amino acids. CDR3 nucleotides: TGTGCCAGCAGCGTAGATTCGATTCAAGAGACCCAGTACTTC. It encodes CASSVDSIQETQYF. Drawing the rest from reference TRBV9 and TRBJ2-5, the complete variable domain is DSGVTQTPKHLITATGQRVTLRCSPRSGDLSVYWYQQSLDQGLQFLIQYYNGEERAKGNILERFSAQQFPDLHSELNLSSLELGDSALYFCASSVDSIQETQYFGPGTRLLVL.